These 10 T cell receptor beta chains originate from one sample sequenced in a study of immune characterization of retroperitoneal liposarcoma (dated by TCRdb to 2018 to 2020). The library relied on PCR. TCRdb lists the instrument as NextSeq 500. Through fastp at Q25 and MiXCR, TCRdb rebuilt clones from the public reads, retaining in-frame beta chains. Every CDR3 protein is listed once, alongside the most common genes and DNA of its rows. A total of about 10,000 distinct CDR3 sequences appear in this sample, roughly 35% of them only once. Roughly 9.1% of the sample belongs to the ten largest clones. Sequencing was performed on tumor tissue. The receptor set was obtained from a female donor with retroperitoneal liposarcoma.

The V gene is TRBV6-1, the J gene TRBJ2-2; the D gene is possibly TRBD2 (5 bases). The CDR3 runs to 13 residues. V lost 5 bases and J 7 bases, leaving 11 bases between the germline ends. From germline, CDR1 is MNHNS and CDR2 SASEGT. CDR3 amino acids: CASSLLGHGELFF. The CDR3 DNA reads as TGTGCCAGCAGTTTACTAGGGCACGGGGAGCTGTTTTTT.

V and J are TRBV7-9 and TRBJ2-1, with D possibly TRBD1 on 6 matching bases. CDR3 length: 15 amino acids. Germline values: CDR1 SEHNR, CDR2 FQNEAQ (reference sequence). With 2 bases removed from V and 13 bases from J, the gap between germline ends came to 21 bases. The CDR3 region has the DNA TGTGCCAGCAGCTTACGGACAGCGATGAGAGAGACCCAGTTCTTC. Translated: CASSLRTAMRETQFF.

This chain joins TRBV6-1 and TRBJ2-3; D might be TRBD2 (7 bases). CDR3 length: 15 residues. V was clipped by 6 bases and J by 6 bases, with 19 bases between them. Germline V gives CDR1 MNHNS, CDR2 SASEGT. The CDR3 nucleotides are TGTGCCAGCAGACGCGGACTAGGGGGTTCGGATACGCAGTATTTT. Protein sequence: CASRRGLGGSDTQYF.

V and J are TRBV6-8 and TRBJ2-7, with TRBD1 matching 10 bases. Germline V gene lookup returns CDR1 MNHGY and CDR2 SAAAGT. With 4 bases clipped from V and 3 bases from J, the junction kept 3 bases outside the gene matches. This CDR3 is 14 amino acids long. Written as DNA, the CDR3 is TGTGCCAGCAGTTTGACAGGGGGCGACTACGAGCAGTACTTC. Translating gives CASSLTGGDYEQYF.

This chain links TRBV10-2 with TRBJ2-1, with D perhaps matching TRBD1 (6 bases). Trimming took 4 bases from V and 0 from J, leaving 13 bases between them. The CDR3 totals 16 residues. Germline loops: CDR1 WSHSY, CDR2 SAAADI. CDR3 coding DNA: TGCGCCAGCAGTGGGGGACACCCTAGCTCCTACAATGAGCAGTTCTTC. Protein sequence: CASSGGHPSSYNEQFF.

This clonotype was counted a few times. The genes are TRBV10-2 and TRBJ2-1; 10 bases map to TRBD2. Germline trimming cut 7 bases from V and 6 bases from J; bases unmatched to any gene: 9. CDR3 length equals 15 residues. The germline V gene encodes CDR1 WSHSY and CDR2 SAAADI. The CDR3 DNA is TGCGCCAGCAACCGCCTAGCGGGAGTATTCAATGAGCAGTTCTTC. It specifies CASNRLAGVFNEQFF.

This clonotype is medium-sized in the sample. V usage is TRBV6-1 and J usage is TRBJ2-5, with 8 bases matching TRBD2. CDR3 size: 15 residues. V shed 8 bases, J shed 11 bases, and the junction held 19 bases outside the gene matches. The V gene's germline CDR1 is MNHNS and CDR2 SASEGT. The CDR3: CASRAGLVLYNEQYF. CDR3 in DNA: TGTGCCAGCCGGGCGGGACTAGTCCTCTACAATGAGCAGTACTTC.

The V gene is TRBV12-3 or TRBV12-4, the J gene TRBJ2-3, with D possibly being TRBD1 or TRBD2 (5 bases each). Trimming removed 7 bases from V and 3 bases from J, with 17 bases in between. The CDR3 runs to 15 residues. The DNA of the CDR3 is TGTGCCAGCATCAACGGGGCAGGGCGAACAGATACGCAGTATTTT. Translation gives CASINGAGRTDTQYF.

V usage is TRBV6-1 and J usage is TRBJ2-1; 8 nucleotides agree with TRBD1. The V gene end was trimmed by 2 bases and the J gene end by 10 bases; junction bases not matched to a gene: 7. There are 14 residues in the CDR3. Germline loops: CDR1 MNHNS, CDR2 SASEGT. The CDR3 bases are TGTGCCAGCAGTGAATACAACAGGGGGTCCGAGCAGTTCTTC. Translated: CASSEYNRGSEQFF.

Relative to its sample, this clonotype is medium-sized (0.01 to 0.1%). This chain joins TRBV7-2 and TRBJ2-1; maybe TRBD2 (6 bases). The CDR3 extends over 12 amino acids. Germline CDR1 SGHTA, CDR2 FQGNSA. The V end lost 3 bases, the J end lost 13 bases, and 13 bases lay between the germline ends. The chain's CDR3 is CASSFHREAQFF. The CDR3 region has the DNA TGTGCCAGCAGCTTTCATAGGGAGGCCCAGTTCTTC.